This T cell receptor (beta chain) was profiled in a study of cytomegalovirus exposure and HLA in healthy donors. Primers: 60 Vbeta forward and 13 Jbeta reverse. The assay was immunoSEQ multiplex PCR, and TCRdb's table has in-frame clones only and misses some. This sample has about 98,000 clones; around 67% occur once, and the top ten carry 1.8%. V gave up 5 bases and J gave up 1 base; unmatched junction bases: 7. The CDR3 has 15 residues. Germline V gives CDR1 KGHSH, CDR2 LQKENI. Material for sequencing was PBMCs. J is TRBJ2-7 and V is TRBV18; 8 bases align to TRBD2. The clonotype comes from a male donor in good health and CMV-seronegative. This CDR3 reads CASSTSGGGSYEQYF. The CDR3 bases are TGTGCCAGCTCAACTAGCGGAGGCGGGTCCTACGAGCAGTACTTC.